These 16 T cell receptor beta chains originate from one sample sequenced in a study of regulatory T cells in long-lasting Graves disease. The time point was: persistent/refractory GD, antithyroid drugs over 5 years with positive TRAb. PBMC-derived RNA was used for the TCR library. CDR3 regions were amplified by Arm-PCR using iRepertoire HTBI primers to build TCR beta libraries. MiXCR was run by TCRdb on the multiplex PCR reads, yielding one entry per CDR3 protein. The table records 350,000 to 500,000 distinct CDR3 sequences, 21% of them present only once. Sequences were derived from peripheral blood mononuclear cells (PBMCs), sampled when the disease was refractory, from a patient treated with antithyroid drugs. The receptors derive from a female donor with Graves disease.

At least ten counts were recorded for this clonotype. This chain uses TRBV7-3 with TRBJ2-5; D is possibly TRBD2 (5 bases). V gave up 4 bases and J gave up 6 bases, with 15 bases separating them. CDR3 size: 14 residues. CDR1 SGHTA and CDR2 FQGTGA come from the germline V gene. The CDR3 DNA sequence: TGTGCCAGCAGCTCAACACTAGGATCGAAGACCCAGTACTTC. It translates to CASSSTLGSKTQYF.

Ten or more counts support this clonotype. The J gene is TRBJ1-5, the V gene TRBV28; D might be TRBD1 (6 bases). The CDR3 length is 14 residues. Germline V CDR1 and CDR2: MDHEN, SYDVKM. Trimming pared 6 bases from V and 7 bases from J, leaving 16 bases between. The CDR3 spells CASRPQGFSQPQHF. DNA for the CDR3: TGTGCCAGCAGACCACAGGGTTTTAGCCAGCCCCAGCATTTT.

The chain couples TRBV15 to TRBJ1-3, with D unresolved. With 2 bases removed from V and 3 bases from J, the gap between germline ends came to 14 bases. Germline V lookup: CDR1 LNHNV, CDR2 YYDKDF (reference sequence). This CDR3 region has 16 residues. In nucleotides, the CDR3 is TGTGCCACCAGCAGACCGGACTCTGCGAGTGGAAACACCATATATTTT. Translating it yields CATSRPDSASGNTIYF.

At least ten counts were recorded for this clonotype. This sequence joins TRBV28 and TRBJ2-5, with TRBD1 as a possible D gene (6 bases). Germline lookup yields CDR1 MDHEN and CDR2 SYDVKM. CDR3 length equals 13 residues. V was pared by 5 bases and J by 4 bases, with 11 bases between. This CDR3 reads CASSPRGLETQYF. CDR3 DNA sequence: TGTGCCAGCAGTCCCAGGGGTTTAGAGACCCAGTACTTC.

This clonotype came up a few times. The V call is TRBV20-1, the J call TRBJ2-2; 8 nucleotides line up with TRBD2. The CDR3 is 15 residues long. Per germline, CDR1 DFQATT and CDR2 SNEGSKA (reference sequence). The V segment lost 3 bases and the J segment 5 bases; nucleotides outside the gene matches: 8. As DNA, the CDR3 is TGCAGTGCTAGTGGGTTCGGGAGGGAGACCGGGGAGCTGTTTTTT. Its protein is CSASGFGRETGELFF.

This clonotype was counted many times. The DNA for the CDR3 is TGTGCCAGCAGCCCCGGGGGCGGGAGGCGCACTGAAGCTTTCTTT. As protein: CASSPGGGRRTEAFF. The genes are TRBV27 and TRBJ1-1; tentative D call: TRBD1 (6 bases). The CDR3 extends over 15 amino acids. V lost 6 bases to trimming and J lost 4 bases, with 18 bases between them. Germline CDR1 and CDR2: MNHEY and SMNVEV (reference sequence).

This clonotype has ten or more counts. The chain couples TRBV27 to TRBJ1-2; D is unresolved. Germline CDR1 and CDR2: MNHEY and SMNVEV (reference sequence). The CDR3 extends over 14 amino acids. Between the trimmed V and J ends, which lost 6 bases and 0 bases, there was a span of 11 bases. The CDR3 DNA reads TGTGCCAGCAGGAGACAAGCTACTAACTATGGCTACACCTTC. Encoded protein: CASRRQATNYGYTF.

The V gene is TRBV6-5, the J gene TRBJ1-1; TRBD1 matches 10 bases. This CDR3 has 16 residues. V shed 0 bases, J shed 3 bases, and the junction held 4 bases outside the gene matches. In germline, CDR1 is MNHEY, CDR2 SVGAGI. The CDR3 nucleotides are TGTGCCAGCAGTTACTCTCGACAGGGGGCTTACACTGAAGCTTTCTTT. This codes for CASSYSRQGAYTEAFF.

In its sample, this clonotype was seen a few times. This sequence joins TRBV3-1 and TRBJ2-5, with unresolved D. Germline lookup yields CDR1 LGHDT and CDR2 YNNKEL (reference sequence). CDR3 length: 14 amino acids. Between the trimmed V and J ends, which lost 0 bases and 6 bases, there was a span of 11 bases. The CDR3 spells CASSQDSGEKTQYF. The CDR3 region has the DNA TGTGCCAGCAGCCAAGATTCAGGAGAAAAGACCCAGTACTTC.

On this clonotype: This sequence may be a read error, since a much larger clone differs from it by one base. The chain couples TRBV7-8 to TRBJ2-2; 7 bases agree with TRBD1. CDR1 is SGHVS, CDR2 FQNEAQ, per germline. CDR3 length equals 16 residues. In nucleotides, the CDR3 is TGTGCCAGCAGCCCGACCCTAGGGGGCAACACCGGGGAGCTGCTTTTT. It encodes CASSPTLGGNTGELLF.

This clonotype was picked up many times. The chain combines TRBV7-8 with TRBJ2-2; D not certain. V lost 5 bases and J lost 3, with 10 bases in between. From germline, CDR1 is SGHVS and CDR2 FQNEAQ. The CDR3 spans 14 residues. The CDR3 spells CASSPRGYTGELFF. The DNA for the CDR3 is TGTGCCAGCAGCCCCCGTGGCTACACCGGGGAGCTGTTTTTT.

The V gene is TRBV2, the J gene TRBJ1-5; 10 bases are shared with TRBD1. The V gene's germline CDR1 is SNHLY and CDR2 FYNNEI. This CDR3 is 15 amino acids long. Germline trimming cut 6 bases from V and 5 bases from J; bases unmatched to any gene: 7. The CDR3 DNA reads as TGTGCCAGCAGGGACAGGGGGTCGGAGTATCAGCCCCAGCATTTT. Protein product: CASRDRGSEYQPQHF.

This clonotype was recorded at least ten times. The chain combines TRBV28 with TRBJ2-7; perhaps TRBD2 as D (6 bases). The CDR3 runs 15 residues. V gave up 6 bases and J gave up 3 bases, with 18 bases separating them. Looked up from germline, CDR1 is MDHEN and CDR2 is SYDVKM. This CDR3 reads CASSPSGTGSYEQYF. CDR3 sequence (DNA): TGTGCCAGCAGCCCATCCGGGACTGGGAGCTACGAGCAGTACTTC.

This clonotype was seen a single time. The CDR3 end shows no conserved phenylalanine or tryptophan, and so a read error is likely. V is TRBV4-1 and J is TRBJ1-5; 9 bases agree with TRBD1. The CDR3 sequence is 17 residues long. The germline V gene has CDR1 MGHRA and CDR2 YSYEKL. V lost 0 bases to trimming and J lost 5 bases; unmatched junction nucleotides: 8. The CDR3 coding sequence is TGCGCCAGCAGCCAAGATCTCGCGACAGGGGGAGATCAGCCCCAGCATTCT. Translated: CASSQDLATGGDQPQHS.

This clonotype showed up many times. CDR3 protein: CASKHLDRKAYEQYF. In nucleotides, the CDR3 is TGTGCCAGCAAACACCTGGACAGGAAGGCCTACGAGCAGTACTTC. J is TRBJ2-7 and V is TRBV28, with TRBD1 matching over 7 bases. There are 15 residues in the CDR3. V lost 7 bases to trimming and J lost 2 bases; unmatched junction nucleotides: 11. The germline V gene has CDR1 MDHEN and CDR2 SYDVKM.

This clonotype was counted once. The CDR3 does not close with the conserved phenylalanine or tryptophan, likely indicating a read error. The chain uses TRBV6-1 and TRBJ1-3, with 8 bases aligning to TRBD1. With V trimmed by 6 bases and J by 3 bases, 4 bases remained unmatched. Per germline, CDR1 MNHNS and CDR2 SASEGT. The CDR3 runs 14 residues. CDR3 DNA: TGTGCCAGCAGGAGACAGGGGAGTGGAAACACCATATATCTT. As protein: CASRRQGSGNTIYL.